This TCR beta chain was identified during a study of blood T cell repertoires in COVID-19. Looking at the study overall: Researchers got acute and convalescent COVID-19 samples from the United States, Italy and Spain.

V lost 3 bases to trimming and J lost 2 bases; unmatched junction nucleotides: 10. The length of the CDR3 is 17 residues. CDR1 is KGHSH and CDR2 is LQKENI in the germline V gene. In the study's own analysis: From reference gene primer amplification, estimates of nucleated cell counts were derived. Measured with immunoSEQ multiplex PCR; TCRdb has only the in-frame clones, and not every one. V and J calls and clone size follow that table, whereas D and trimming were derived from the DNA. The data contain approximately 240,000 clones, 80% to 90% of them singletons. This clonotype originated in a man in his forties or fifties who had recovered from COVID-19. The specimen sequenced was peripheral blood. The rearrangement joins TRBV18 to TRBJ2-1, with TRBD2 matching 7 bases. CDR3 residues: CASSPQGPSGTYNEQFF. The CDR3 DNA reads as TGTGCCAGCTCACCCCAAGGTCCTAGCGGCACCTACAATGAGCAGTTCTTC.